In its sample, the clone carrying this TCR beta chain was seen many times. Its antigen is unknown. The sample is drawn from a study of shared clonotypes between healthy human individuals. TCRdb keeps only in-frame clones here, not all; method: immunoSEQ multiplex PCR. The sample lists about 480,000 clones; more than 65% were seen once. Healthy adults negative for HIV, lacking recent acute infections or vaccinations, served as donors. The study, taken as a whole, reports: Clonotype sharing across donors was expected to vary with sequencing depth.

The clonotype comes from a woman in her 40s in good health. Some clones in this sample may be carry-over from other donors' samples. Specimen: PBMCs.

The CDR3 coding sequence is TGCGCCAGCAGTGAGTCGGTGCGGGGCGCGGACACCGGGGAGCTGTTTTTT. It translates to CASSESVRGADTGELFF. This sequence joins TRBV10-2 and TRBJ2-2, with D possibly TRBD2 on 6 matching bases. CDR3 length equals 17 residues. In germline, CDR1 is WSHSY, CDR2 SAAADI. Deletions cut 0 bases from V and 3 bases from J, with 14 bases between.